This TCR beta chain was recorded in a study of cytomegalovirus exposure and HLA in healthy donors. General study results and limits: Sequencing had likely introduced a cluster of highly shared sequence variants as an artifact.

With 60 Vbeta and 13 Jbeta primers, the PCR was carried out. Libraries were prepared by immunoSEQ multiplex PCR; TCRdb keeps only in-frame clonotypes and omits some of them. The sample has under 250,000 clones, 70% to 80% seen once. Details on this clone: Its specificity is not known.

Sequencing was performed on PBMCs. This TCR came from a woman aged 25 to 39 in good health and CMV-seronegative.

CDR3 residues: CASTETVDSEQFF. The CDR3 nucleotides are TGCGCCAGCACGGAGACAGTCGATAGTGAGCAGTTCTTC. The chain is built from TRBV5-1 and TRBJ2-1, with D maybe TRBD1 (5 bases). Germline CDR1 reads SGHRS; CDR2 reads YFSETQ. Trimming stripped 6 bases from V and 9 bases from J, with 16 bases between. This CDR3 region has 13 residues.